These 5 T cell receptor beta chains were all obtained from the same sample, sequenced in a study of T-cell reconstitution after alpha-beta-depleted transplantation in children. Library preparation (for TCRbeta) was performed with unique molecular identifiers. TCRdb re-derived calls from the PCR reads in MiXCR, one entry per CDR3 protein. The repertoire holds about 340,000 distinct CDR3 sequences, with under 20% as singletons. The source was PBMCs, mostly from graft donor cells, collected 360 days after TCRalphabeta/CD19-depleted stem cell transplant. All receptors come from a male patient aged 2 to 10 who had a stem cell transplant for acute lymphoblastic leukemia, so the T cells may come from the graft donor.

In its sample, this clonotype was seen a few times. V is TRBV5-5 and J is TRBJ1-5; 7 bases align to TRBD1. The J segment lost 8 bases and the V segment lost 0 bases, leaving 8 bases of the junction unmatched. This CDR3 is 15 amino acids long. Germline values: CDR1 SGHKS, CDR2 YYEKEE (reference sequence). The CDR3 loop is CASSLALLRGEPQHF. For the CDR3, the DNA is TGTGCCAGCAGCTTGGCCCTCCTCAGGGGGGAGCCCCAGCATTTT. The whole variable domain, filled in from reference TRBV5-5 and TRBJ1-5, reads DAGVTQSPTHLIKTRGQQVTLRCSPISGHKSVSWYQQVLGQGPQFIFQYYEKEERGRGNFPDRFSARQFPNYSSELNVNALLLGDSALYLCASSLALLRGEPQHFGDGTRLSIL.

This clonotype was found a few times. The chain uses TRBV5-1 and TRBJ1-2; 8 nucleotides agree with TRBD1. Per the germline V gene, CDR1 is SGHRS and CDR2 is YFSETQ. There are 14 residues in the CDR3. Germline trimming cut 4 bases from V and 4 bases from J; bases unmatched to any gene: 6. This CDR3 reads CASSDGTGFYGYTF. The CDR3 region has the DNA TGCGCCAGCAGCGACGGGACAGGTTTCTATGGCTACACCTTC.

In this sample, this clonotype turned up a few times. The CDR3 reads CASSLSIDGSSGNTIYF. The DNA of the CDR3 is TGTGCCAGCAGCCTTTCCATCGACGGGAGCTCTGGAAACACCATATATTTT. The chain is built from TRBV9 and TRBJ1-3; no reliable D call. V was clipped by 4 bases and J by 0 bases, with 17 bases between them. Germline assignment: CDR1 SGDLS and CDR2 YYNGEE. The CDR3 length is 17 residues.

This clonotype was counted only a few times. This chain links TRBV5-8 with TRBJ1-2, with 8 bases lining up with TRBD1. The CDR3 has 15 amino acids. V was clipped by 4 bases and J by 6 bases; unmatched bases: 11. Per germline, CDR1 SGHTS and CDR2 YDEGEE. DNA for the CDR3: TGTGCCAGCAGCGCCCGGGACAGGCTTGTCAATGGCTACACCTTC. Translation: CASSARDRLVNGYTF.

Remarks on this clonotype: Germline and junction disagree at one end, which may indicate a read error. The genes are TRBV15 and TRBJ2-6, with D possibly being TRBD1 (5 bases). This CDR3 has 16 amino acids. CDR1 and CDR2 from the germline V gene are LNHNV and YYDKDF (reference sequence). In DNA form, the CDR3 reads TGTGCCACCAGTCAGGGATTGGTATCTGGGGCCTACGTCCTGACTTTC. This sequence encodes CATSQGLVSGAYVLTF.